The T cell receptor (beta chain) under discussion was sequenced for a study of blood T cell repertoires in COVID-19. Background on the study: Material from acute and convalescent COVID-19 was sourced from the United States, Italy and Spain. Sources were T cells, B-cell-depleted T cells, or PBMCs; the material itself was cDNA or gDNA.

The data were produced by immunoSEQ multiplex PCR, yet TCRdb's version contains in-frame clones alone and is incomplete. The sample includes some 150,000 clones, about nine tenths of them seen just once. The CDR3 is made up of 12 amino acids. V lost 4 bases, J lost 6 bases, and 10 bases lay in between. CDR1 is MDHEN, CDR2 SYDVKM, per germline. The sample comprised peripheral blood. The origin of this receptor is a woman aged 55-69 years with active or convalescent COVID-19. V usage is TRBV28 and J usage is TRBJ2-7; D is possibly TRBD1 (6 bases). As DNA, the CDR3 is TGTGCCAGCAGTTCCCCAGGGGTCGAGCAGTACTTC. Translating it yields CASSSPGVEQYF.